This T cell receptor (beta chain) was sequenced for a study of Graves' ophthalmopathy and Graves' hyperthyroidism. The hyperthyroidism patients had a new diagnosis of under 2 months' duration and were aged 18 to 65. The authors amplified TCR beta CDR3 regions, and they did so from RNA transcripts for repertoire sequencing. HTBI primers were used in a first-round RT-PCR, which preceded a second-round multiplex PCR. In TCRdb, the multiplex PCR reads were re-called with MiXCR into one record per CDR3 protein. Among around 1,000,000 distinct CDR3 sequences listed, about 38% were seen once. This CDR3 is built from 14 residues. Trimming took off 3 bases at V and 6 bases at J, with 15 bases between the two ends. Per the germline V gene, CDR1 is SGDLS and CDR2 is YYNGEE. Regarding the study as a whole: Detected in blood as well were most expanded thyroid clonotypes with frequency above 0.001. Sensitivity reached about 70% and specificity more than 72% when the model predicted ophthalmopathy progression.

About this clonotype itself: Antigen: not known.

This chain uses TRBV9 with TRBJ1-1; D might be TRBD1 (5 bases). This sequence was found in an adult man with Graves' hyperthyroidism. Specimen: peripheral blood or thyroid tissue (not recorded which). The CDR3: CASSGGWGKSEAFF. DNA for the CDR3: TGTGCCAGCAGCGGTGGTTGGGGGAAGTCTGAAGCTTTCTTT.